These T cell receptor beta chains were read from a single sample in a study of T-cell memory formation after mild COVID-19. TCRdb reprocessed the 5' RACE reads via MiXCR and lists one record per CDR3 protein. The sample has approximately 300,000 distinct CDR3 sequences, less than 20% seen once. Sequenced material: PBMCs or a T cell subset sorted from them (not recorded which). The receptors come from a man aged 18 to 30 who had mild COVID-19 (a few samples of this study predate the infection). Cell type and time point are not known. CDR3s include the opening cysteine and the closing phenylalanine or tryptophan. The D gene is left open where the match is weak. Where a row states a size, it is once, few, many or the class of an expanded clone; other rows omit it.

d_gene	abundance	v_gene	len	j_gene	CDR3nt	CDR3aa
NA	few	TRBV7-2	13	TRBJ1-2	TGTGCCAGCAGCTACGACGGGAGCTATGGCTACACCTTC	CASSYDGSYGYTF
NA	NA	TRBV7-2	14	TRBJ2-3	TGTGCCAGCAGCCCAGGACTCACCGGAGATACGCAGTATTTT	CASSPGLTGDTQYF
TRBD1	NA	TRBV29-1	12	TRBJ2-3	TGCAGCGGCGACAGGGGCACAGATACGCAGTATTTT	CSGDRGTDTQYF
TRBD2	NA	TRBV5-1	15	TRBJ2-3	TGCGCCAGCAGTTCACTAGCGGGGGATCAAGATACGCAGTATTTT	CASSSLAGDQDTQYF
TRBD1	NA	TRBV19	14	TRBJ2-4	TGTGCCAGTAGTCCCGACAGGGCGGCGGTCATTCAGTACTTC	CASSPDRAAVIQYF
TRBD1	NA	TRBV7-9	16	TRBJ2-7	TGTGCCAGCAGCGCGCCTGGACAGGGATCATCCTACGAGCAGTACTTC	CASSAPGQGSSYEQYF
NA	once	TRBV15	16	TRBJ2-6	TGTGCCACCAGCAGAGGAGCTCCCTCTGGGGCCAATGTCCTGACTTTC	CATSRGAPSGANVLTF
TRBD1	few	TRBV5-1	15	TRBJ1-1	TGCGCCAGCAGCTTGAGGGGGCAGGCTAACACTGAAGCTTTCTTT	CASSLRGQANTEAFF
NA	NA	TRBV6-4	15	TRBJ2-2	TGTGCCAGCAGTGACTCGGGGGTCGACACCGGGGAGCTGTTTTTT	CASSDSGVDTGELFF
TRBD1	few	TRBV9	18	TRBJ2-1	TGTGCCAGCAGCGGGACCGACAGGGCCTACTACTACTACAATGAGCAGTTCTTC	CASSGTDRAYYYYNEQFF
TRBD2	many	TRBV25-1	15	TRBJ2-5	TGTGCCAGCAGTGACTCCAGCGGGGGGGAAGAGACCCAGTACTTC	CASSDSSGGEETQYF
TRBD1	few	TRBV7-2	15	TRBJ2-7	TGTGCCAGCAGCTTGGGACAGGGGGTGCCCTACGAGCAGTACTTC	CASSLGQGVPYEQYF
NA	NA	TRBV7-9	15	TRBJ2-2	TGTGCCAGCAGCTCACAGGGAGGGAACACCGGGGAGCTGTTTTTT	CASSSQGGNTGELFF
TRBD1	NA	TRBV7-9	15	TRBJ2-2	TGTGCCAGCCAAAACAGGGGGCGAGGGACCGGGGAGCTGTTTTTT	CASQNRGRGTGELFF
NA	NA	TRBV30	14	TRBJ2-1	TGTGCCTGGAGTGTGTGGAGCTCCTACAATGAGCAGTTCTTC	CAWSVWSSYNEQFF
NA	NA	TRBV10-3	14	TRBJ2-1	TGTGCCATCAGTGATGGGGGCCCCTACAATGAGCAGTTCTTC	CAISDGGPYNEQFF
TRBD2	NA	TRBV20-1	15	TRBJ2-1	TGCAGTGCTAGAGGCCCCTGGGACTACTACAATGAGCAGTTCTTC	CSARGPWDYYNEQFF
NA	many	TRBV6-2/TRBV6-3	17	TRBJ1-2	TGTGCCAGCAACGACCAGCGGGACACCCTTAAGGGGTATGGCTACACCTTC	CASNDQRDTLKGYGYTF
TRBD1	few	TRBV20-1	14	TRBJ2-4	TGCAGTGCTAGAGACGGACAGGGAGTCAACATTCAGTACTTC	CSARDGQGVNIQYF
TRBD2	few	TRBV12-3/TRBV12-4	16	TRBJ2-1	TGTGCCAGCTCCCCTCGGGGGGGCCCGGGGAGGATTGAGCAGTTCTTC	CASSPRGGPGRIEQFF
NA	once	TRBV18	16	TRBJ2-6	TGTGCCAGCTCACCCACTCAGGGAGCCGGGGCCAACGTCCTGACTTTC	CASSPTQGAGANVLTF
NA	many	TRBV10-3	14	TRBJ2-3	TGTGCCACCACGGGGGGCGGGGGAGCAGATACGCAGTATTTT	CATTGGGGADTQYF
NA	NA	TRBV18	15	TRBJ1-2	TGTGCCAGCTCACCAGAGGGGGGTACTAACTATGGCTACACCTTC	CASSPEGGTNYGYTF
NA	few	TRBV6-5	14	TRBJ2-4	TGTGCCAGCAGTTACTCTGTTGCCAAAAACATTCAGTACTTC	CASSYSVAKNIQYF
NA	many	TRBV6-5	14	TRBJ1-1	TGTGCCAGCCCCTATGGAGATCCTGGAACTGAAGCTTTCTTT	CASPYGDPGTEAFF
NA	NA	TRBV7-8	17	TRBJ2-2	TGTGCCAGCAGCTTAGAGGGGTCCGGGCCCCACACCGGGGAGCTGTTTTTT	CASSLEGSGPHTGELFF
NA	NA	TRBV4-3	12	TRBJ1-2	TGCGCCAGCAGCAACCCCGAGACCGGCTACACCTTC	CASSNPETGYTF
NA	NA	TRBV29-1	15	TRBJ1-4	TGCAGCGTTACCGGAGGATTAACAGCGAATGAAAAACTGTTTTTT	CSVTGGLTANEKLFF
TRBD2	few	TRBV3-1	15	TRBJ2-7	TGTGCCAGCAGCCAAGCAGCAGCGGGGGGGTACGAGCAGTACTTC	CASSQAAAGGYEQYF
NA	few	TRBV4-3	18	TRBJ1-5	TGCGCCAGCAGCCAAGATCTGTTGCGGGGATCTGGCAATCAGCCCCAGCATTTT	CASSQDLLRGSGNQPQHF
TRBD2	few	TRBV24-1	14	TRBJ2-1	TGTGCCACCAGCTTAGCGGGGGGCCACAATGAGCAGTTCTTC	CATSLAGGHNEQFF
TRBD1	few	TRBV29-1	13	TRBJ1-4	TGCAGCGCCGGTTTACAGGGGAATGAAAAACTGTTTTTT	CSAGLQGNEKLFF
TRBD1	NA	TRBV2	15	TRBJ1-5	TGTGCCAGCTGCGCTGAGACAGGGGGTGGCCAGCCCCAGCATTTT	CASCAETGGGQPQHF
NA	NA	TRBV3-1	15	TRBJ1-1	TGTGCCAGCAGCCTCTACGGGGATGAGGGCACTGAAGCTTTCTTT	CASSLYGDEGTEAFF
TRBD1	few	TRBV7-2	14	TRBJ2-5	TGTGCCAGCAGCTACCGGGACAGCCCAGAGACCCAGTACTTC	CASSYRDSPETQYF
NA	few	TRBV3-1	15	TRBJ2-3	TGTGCCAGCAGCGACGTGGGGGCCCCCACAGATACGCAGTATTTT	CASSDVGAPTDTQYF
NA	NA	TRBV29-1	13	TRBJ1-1	TGCAGCGTCCGCGGGACGGAGAACACTGAAGCTTTCTTT	CSVRGTENTEAFF
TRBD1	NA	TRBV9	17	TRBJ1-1	TGTGCCAGCAGCGTATCAACAGGGGAAGGGTTAAACACTGAAGCTTTCTTT	CASSVSTGEGLNTEAFF
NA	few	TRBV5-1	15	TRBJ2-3	TGCGCCACCAACAGCGCGGGCGGGGCCACAGATACGCAGTATTTT	CATNSAGGATDTQYF
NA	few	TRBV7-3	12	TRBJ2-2	TGTGCCAGCAGCACCTACGACGGGGAGCTGTTTTTT	CASSTYDGELFF
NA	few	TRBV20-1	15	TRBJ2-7	TGCAGTGCTAGAGACCCCGGGACAACCTCCTACGAGCAGTACTTC	CSARDPGTTSYEQYF
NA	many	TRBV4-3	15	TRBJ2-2	TGCGCCAGCAGCCAAGAATCTCCGCAGGCCGGGGAGCTGTTTTTT	CASSQESPQAGELFF
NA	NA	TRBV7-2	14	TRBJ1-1	TGTGCCAGCAGCTTAGAACGCGGGAACACTGAAGCTTTCTTT	CASSLERGNTEAFF
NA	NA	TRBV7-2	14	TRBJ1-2	TGTGCCAGCAGCTTAGAGTCAGGGGCTGGAGGCTACACCTTC	CASSLESGAGGYTF
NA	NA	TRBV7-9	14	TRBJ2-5	TGTGCCAGCAGCCTCGTTCAGGGCCACGAGACCCAGTACTTC	CASSLVQGHETQYF
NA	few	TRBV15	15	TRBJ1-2	TGTGCCACCAGTACCCCGGCGGGGATGGGCTATGGCTACACCTTC	CATSTPAGMGYGYTF
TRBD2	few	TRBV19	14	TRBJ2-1	TGTGCCAGTAGTATGACTAGCGGGGACGATGAGCAGTTCTTC	CASSMTSGDDEQFF
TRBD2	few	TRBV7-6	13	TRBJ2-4	TGTGCCAGCAGCGGACTAGCGGGGGGTATTCAGTACTTC	CASSGLAGGIQYF
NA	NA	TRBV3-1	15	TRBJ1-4	TGTGCCAGCAGCCCCCTCGGTGCAACTAATGAAAAACTGTTTTTT	CASSPLGATNEKLFF
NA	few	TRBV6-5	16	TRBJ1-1	TGTGCCAGCAGTTTCTCACCAGGGCTTATGAACACTGAAGCTTTCTTT	CASSFSPGLMNTEAFF
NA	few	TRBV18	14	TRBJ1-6	TGTGCCAGCTCGAGAGAGGGAGGGAATTCACCCCTCCACTTT	CASSREGGNSPLHF
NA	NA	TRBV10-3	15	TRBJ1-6	TGTGCCATCAGTGAGTCTGGGACGGTGAATTCACCCCTCCACTTT	CAISESGTVNSPLHF
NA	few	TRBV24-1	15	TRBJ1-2	TGTGCCACCCAAAGCTCGACCTCTCGCCCCTATGGCTACACCTTC	CATQSSTSRPYGYTF
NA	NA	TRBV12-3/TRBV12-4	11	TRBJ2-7	TGTGCCAGCGGCCAAGAGTACGAGCAGTACTTC	CASGQEYEQYF
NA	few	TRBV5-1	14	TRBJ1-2	TGCGCCAGCAGCTTGGTCTCAGGGGATGATGGCTACACCTTC	CASSLVSGDDGYTF
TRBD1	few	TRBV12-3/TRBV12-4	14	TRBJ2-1	TGTGCCAGCCAAGAGGTAACAGGGGTAGGTGAGCAGTTCTTC	CASQEVTGVGEQFF
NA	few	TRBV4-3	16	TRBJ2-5	TGCGCCAGCAGCCAATGGGCGGGGGCGCCGTCGGAGACCCAGTACTTC	CASSQWAGAPSETQYF